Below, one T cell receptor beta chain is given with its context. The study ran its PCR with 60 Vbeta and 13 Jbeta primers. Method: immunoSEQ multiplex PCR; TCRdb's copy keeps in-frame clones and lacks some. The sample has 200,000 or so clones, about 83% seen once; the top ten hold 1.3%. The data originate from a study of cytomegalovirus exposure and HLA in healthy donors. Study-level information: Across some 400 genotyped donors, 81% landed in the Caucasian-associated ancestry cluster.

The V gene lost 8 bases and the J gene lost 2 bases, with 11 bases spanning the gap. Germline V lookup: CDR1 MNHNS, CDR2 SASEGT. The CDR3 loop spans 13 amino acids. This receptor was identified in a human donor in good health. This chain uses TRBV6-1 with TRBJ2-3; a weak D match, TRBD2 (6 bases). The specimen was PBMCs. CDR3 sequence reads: CASGWDSTDTQYF. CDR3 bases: TGTGCCAGCGGATGGGACTCCACAGATACGCAGTATTTT.